The source of this T cell receptor (beta chain) is a study of beta chain features in type 1 diabetes. Study results and limitations: Moderately but significantly shorter TCRB CDR3s were found in Type 1 diabetes patients in all four CD4+ subsets.

This clone appeared a few times. The antigen remains undetermined. Expressed TCRB transcripts were sequenced because the isolated RNA had all been reverse transcribed beforehand. Measured with immunoSEQ multiplex PCR; TCRdb has only the in-frame clones, and not every one. The table records around 250,000 clones, 11% to 15% of them present only once. CDR3 length: 16 residues. V was cut by 7 bases and J by 0 bases, with 16 bases left in between. Germline V gene lookup returns CDR1 MNHNY and CDR2 SVGAGI (reference sequence). This chain uses TRBV6-6 with TRBJ1-5; D is possibly TRBD1 (6 bases). Sequencing input: naive CD4+ T cells from blood. This receptor was identified in a man aged 25 to 40 with type 1 diabetes. This CDR3 is CASKTQQGRSNQPQHF. The CDR3 nucleotides are TGTGCCAGCAAAACCCAACAGGGCCGTAGCAATCAGCCCCAGCATTTT.